This T cell receptor (beta chain) was obtained from a study of tumor-infiltrating lymphocytes in primary liver carcinoma. Regarding the study as a whole: Tumor-adjacent and tumor-blood pairs shared less of their repertoires than tumor region pairs shared.

For this clonotype: Its target is unknown. Since a much larger clone is just one base distant, this may be a read error.

Bulk tissue was left unsorted, and RNA and DNA were co-extracted from roughly 20-30 mg of it. HBV chronically infected the treatment-naive patients. Five distinct regions per tumor were sampled. The investigators made TCR beta cDNA from approximately 0.5 ug total RNA, using a constant-region primer. Three nested multiplex PCR rounds of slightly modified ARM-PCR generated TCR beta libraries. The opening two PCR rounds, roughly 11 cycles each, paired TRBV1-TRBV30 forward primers with a C-beta reverse primer. One entry per CDR3 protein results from TCRdb running MiXCR on the multiplex PCR reads. This table has 100,000 to 150,000 distinct CDR3 sequences, around 60% appearing once. The CDR3 contains 15 residues. The germline gives CDR1 SQVTM, CDR2 ANQGSEA. V lost 4 bases to trimming and J lost 2 bases, with 15 bases between them.

The TCR comes from a woman aged 55-70 years with primary liver carcinoma and hepatitis B virus infection. The sample taken for sequencing was liver tumor tissue from sampling region 1. Noted subset: tumor region T1, superior pole. The chain joins TRBV29-1 to TRBJ2-4; D is perhaps TRBD1 or TRBD2 (5 bases each). The CDR3 protein is CSVVGTDLTKNIQYF. In DNA, the CDR3 is TGCAGCGTTGTGGGGACGGATCTAACCAAAAACATTCAGTACTTC.